What follows describes a single T cell receptor beta chain. These data belong to a study of blood T cell repertoires in COVID-19. About the study: Both acute and convalescent COVID-19 samples were obtained from the United States, Italy and Spain. The analysed material was cDNA or gDNA that came from T cells, B-cell-depleted T cells, or PBMCs.

Participants came from some 23 US areas, aged about 18 to 89 years. CDR1 is KGHSH and CDR2 is LQKENI in the germline V gene. Trimming cost V 2 bases and J 5 bases; bases outside gene matches: 5. The CDR3 is 15 residues long. Original processing methods: Researchers report that nucleated cell counts were estimated from reference gene primer amplification. The data were produced by immunoSEQ multiplex PCR, yet TCRdb's version contains in-frame clones alone and is incomplete. V and J calls plus clone size are reproduced from that table; the DNA served to infer D and trimming. The sample consists of roughly 250,000 clones, 85% to 95% of them appearing once.

The clonotype was recovered from a woman in her late teens or twenties who had recovered from COVID-19. The chain uses TRBV18 and TRBJ1-4, with 7 bases identical to TRBD1. Specimen: PBMCs or T cells enriched from blood (not recorded which). CDR3 residues: CASSPGTETNEKLFF. The CDR3 DNA reads as TGTGCCAGCTCACCAGGGACAGAAACAAATGAAAAACTGTTTTTT.